The present entry profiles one TCR beta chain with its context. Its antigen remains unidentified. The sample originates from a study of cytomegalovirus exposure and HLA in healthy donors. Study-wide results and limits: Reports indicated that the classifier achieved high specificity and sensitivity in diagnosing cytomegalovirus status.

V dropped 1 base and J dropped 4 bases, with 16 bases sitting between them. Germline V gene sequence: CDR1 MGHDK, CDR2 SYGVNS. The CDR3 spans 16 residues. Use of 60 Vbeta and 13 Jbeta primers characterized the PCR. Original data processing: Later, an analysis found approximately 80 million unique TCR beta chains, and 8.5 million to 12 million of these were shared. Assay: immunoSEQ multiplex PCR; the TCRdb copy retains only in-frame clones and omits some. The DNA was the basis for D and trimming; V, J and clone size are from that table. The sample holds under 200,000 clones; approximately 80% are singletons and the top ten take approximately 1.5%.

This chain uses TRBV25-1 with TRBJ1-1; no firm D call. The clonotype comes from a woman younger than 35 in good health and CMV-seronegative. Sample: PBMCs. The CDR3 DNA is TGTGCCAGCAGTGAATCCTCCTACGCGGCAACCACTGAAGCTTTCTTT. Translation: CASSESSYAATTEAFF.